These 2 T cell receptor beta chains were sequenced from one sample in a study of cytomegalovirus exposure and HLA in healthy donors. Vbeta (60) and Jbeta (13) primers were used in the PCR. Repertoires were generated with immunoSEQ multiplex PCR, while TCRdb's copy carries only in-frame clones and drops some. The sample shows about 84,000 clones, approximately 90% of them seen only once. The sample taken for sequencing was PBMCs. These receptors originate from a man aged 18 to 30 in good health and CMV-seronegative.

The rearrangement uses TRBV11-2 and TRBJ2-7; 8 nucleotides line up with TRBD2. CDR3 length equals 17 residues. Germline CDR1 and CDR2: SGHAT and FQNNGV. The J segment lost 3 bases and the V segment lost 2 bases, leaving 12 bases of the junction unmatched. The CDR3, as DNA: TGTGCCAGCAGCTTAATGGCGATGTGGCGGGGGGTCTACGAGCAGTACTTC. This encodes CASSLMAMWRGVYEQYF.

The rearrangement links TRBV19 to TRBJ1-2, with a possible D match to TRBD1 (6 bases). There are 13 residues in the CDR3. Germline assignment: CDR1 LNHDA and CDR2 SQIVND (reference sequence). The V end was cut by 5 bases, the J end by 3 bases, with 10 bases between. DNA of the CDR3: TGTGCCAGTAGTGTACAGGGTGACTATGGCTACACCTTC. This codes for CASSVQGDYGYTF.